This T cell receptor (beta chain) emerged from a study of low-dose radiotherapy and immunotherapy resistance in tumors. Primers targeting TRAV and TRBV primed first-strand cDNA, covering alpha and beta chains. TCR amplification ran 20 PCR cycles using constant-region and V-primer adapter primers. TCRdb recomputed calls from the reads with MiXCR, one row per CDR3 protein. This table holds approximately 80,000 distinct CDR3 sequences, around a sixth found once. Stated time point: after trial treatment. Treatment defined: LDRT plus nivolumab, ipilimumab, low-dose cyclophosphamide and aspirin (RACIN trial). This clonotype was seen repeatedly, ten times or more. The length of the CDR3 is 12 residues. CDR1 is SQVTM and CDR2 is ANQGSEA in the germline V gene. Trimming shortened V by 4 bases and J by 5 bases, and 11 bases separated the two germline ends.

The source was PBMCs, collected after low-dose radiotherapy plus immunotherapy. The clonotype comes from a male donor with prostate cancer. This sequence joins TRBV29-1 and TRBJ2-5, with D possibly matching TRBD2 (5 bases). CDR3 in amino acids: CSVGEWRETQYF. CDR3 sequence (DNA): TGCAGCGTTGGGGAATGGAGGGAGACCCAGTACTTC.